These 17 T cell receptor beta chains were all obtained from the same sample, sequenced in a study of blood T cells in healthy people across ages. Together with a sample-barcoded 5' primer, a J-beta primer mix was included in a second PCR lasting roughly 6 to 12 cycles. Each CDR3 protein is one row after TCRdb ran MiXCR on the 5' RACE reads. The table lists around 990,000 distinct CDR3 sequences, less than 25% of them singletons. These data were likewise used in another study, on T cells of mothers and their children.

The sample comprised blood. These TCRs come from a girl under 10 years old in good health.

In this sample, this clonotype turned up a few times. V and J are TRBV10-3 and TRBJ1-5; D not certain. The CDR3 is made up of 13 amino acids. Germline assignment: CDR1 ENHRY and CDR2 SYGVKD. V lost 4 bases to trimming and J lost 4 bases, with 8 bases between them. This CDR3 reads CAISVKENQPQHF. The CDR3 DNA follows: TGTGCCATCAGTGTAAAGGAAAATCAGCCCCAGCATTTT.

Ten or more counts support this clonotype. The gene calls are TRBV28 and TRBJ2-6; D ambiguous. V shed 6 bases and J shed 0 bases, with 15 bases lying between them. The germline CDR1 and CDR2 sequences are MDHEN and SYDVKM. The CDR3 has 17 amino acids. CDR3 loop: CASRYRDISSGANVLTF. CDR3 DNA sequence: TGTGCCAGCAGATACCGAGACATTTCCTCTGGGGCCAACGTCCTGACTTTC.

The V gene is TRBV29-1, the J gene TRBJ2-3; 11 bases fit TRBD2. The CDR3 covers 17 residues. V gave up 2 bases and J gave up 2 bases; unmatched junction bases: 9. CDR1 and CDR2 from the germline V gene are SQVTM and ANQGSEA. This chain's CDR3 is CSVEHGTSGDYTDTQYF. The CDR3, as DNA: TGCAGCGTTGAACACGGGACTAGCGGAGACTACACAGATACGCAGTATTTT.

This clonotype has just a few counts. The V gene is TRBV5-5, the J gene TRBJ1-1, with no clear D. Germline V gene data show CDR1 as SGHKS and CDR2 as YYEKEE (reference sequence). V lost 0 bases and J 11 bases, leaving 17 bases between the germline ends. The CDR3 extends over 14 amino acids. The CDR3 coding sequence is TGTGCCAGCAGCTTGGGGAGCAACGATCCGGGGGCTTTCTTT. Translating gives CASSLGSNDPGAFF.

The chain has TRBV3-1 and TRBJ1-2, with D possibly being TRBD1 (5 bases). Germline loops: CDR1 LGHDT, CDR2 YNNKEL (reference sequence). V gave up 0 bases and J gave up 7 bases, with 12 bases separating them. CDR3 length: 14 amino acids. The CDR3 loop is CASSQDGGIRGYTF. The CDR3 bases are TGTGCCAGCAGCCAAGACGGGGGGATTCGTGGCTACACCTTC.

This clonotype occurred a few times. V is TRBV2 and J is TRBJ2-3; TRBD2 matches 12 bases. Trimming at V came to 6 bases and at J to 5 bases, leaving 6 bases not matched to a gene. Germline V gives CDR1 SNHLY, CDR2 FYNNEI. The CDR3 is 15 amino acids. The CDR3: CASRSRGLAGDTQYF. For the CDR3, the DNA is TGTGCCAGCAGAAGCCGGGGACTAGCGGGAGATACGCAGTATTTT. The whole variable domain, remainder taken from reference TRBV2 and TRBJ2-3, is EPEVTQTPSHQVTQMGQEVILRCVPISNHLYFYWYRQILGQKVEFLVSFYNNEISEKSEIFDDQFSVERPDGSNFTLKIRSTKLEDSAMYFCASRSRGLAGDTQYFGPGTRLTVL.

This clonotype has more than one count but fewer than ten. This chain joins TRBV4-1 and TRBJ1-1; unclear D gene. The CDR3 loop spans 13 amino acids. V lost 1 base and J lost 4, with 7 bases in between. Germline assignment: CDR1 MGHRA and CDR2 YSYEKL. CDR3 coding DNA: TGCGCCAGCAGCCAAGGGAACCCCACTGAAGCTTTCTTT. Residues: CASSQGNPTEAFF.

The V gene is TRBV19, the J gene TRBJ1-5; D uncertain. The CDR3 contains 12 residues. V dropped 1 base and J dropped 6 bases, with 4 bases sitting between them. Per germline, CDR1 LNHDA and CDR2 SQIVND (reference sequence). CDR3 region: CASSIVGQPQHF. The CDR3 DNA reads TGTGCCAGTAGTATAGTTGGTCAGCCCCAGCATTTT.

The chain links TRBV2 to TRBJ1-1; D unclear. Trimming cost V 7 bases and J 4 bases, with 13 bases left between them. Germline V CDR1 and CDR2: SNHLY, FYNNEI. This CDR3 spans 13 amino acids. CDR3 in amino acids: CASKTFSGTEAFF. The CDR3 nucleotides read TGTGCCAGCAAGACCTTTTCGGGCACTGAAGCTTTCTTT.

This sequence joins TRBV7-2 and TRBJ1-2; 9 bases fit TRBD1. The germline gives CDR1 SGHTA, CDR2 FQGNSA. The CDR3 totals 18 residues. The trim removed 1 base at V and 0 bases at J, leaving 9 bases unmatched. The CDR3 reads CASSLDSGQGRSNYGYTF. CDR3 DNA: TGTGCCAGCAGCTTAGATTCAGGACAGGGGAGATCTAACTATGGCTACACCTTC.

This clonotype was observed a handful of times. CDR3 amino acids: CATSLSYNSPLHF. The CDR3 nucleotides read TGTGCCACTTCACTCTCCTATAATTCACCCCTCCACTTT. This chain uses TRBV2 with TRBJ1-6; no firm D call. The ends were cut back, 10 bases at V and 0 bases at J, with 7 bases in the middle. The CDR3 length is 13 residues. Germline assignment: CDR1 SNHLY and CDR2 FYNNEI. The whole variable domain, remainder taken from reference TRBV2 and TRBJ1-6, is EPEVTQTPSHQVTQMGQEVILRCVPISNHLYFYWYRQILGQKVEFLVSFYNNEISEKSEIFDDQFSVERPDGSNFTLKIRSTKLEDSAMYFCATSLSYNSPLHFGNGTRLTVT.

This sequence joins TRBV4-1 and TRBJ2-1; tentative D call: TRBD2 (6 bases). The V end was cut by 0 bases, the J end by 4 bases, with 10 bases between. The CDR3 contains 15 residues. CDR1 is MGHRA and CDR2 is YSYEKL in the germline V gene. As DNA, the CDR3 is TGCGCCAGCAGCCAAGAGAGGGAGGCTTACAATGAGCAGTTCTTC. Amino acid sequence: CASSQEREAYNEQFF.

J is TRBJ2-7 and V is TRBV7-9; 9 bases map to TRBD1. The germline CDR1 and CDR2 sequences are SEHNR and FQNEAQ (reference sequence). V was clipped by 4 bases and J by 7 bases; unmatched bases: 14. The CDR3 runs to 16 residues. CDR3: CASSSGQGTPYVEQYF. The CDR3 DNA sequence: TGTGCCAGCAGCTCCGGACAGGGGACCCCTTACGTGGAGCAGTACTTC.

The chain combines TRBV10-2 with TRBJ2-5, with a tentative D call TRBD1 (5 bases). Trimming left V 5 bases short and J 3 bases short, with 13 bases between. Germline loops: CDR1 WSHSY, CDR2 SAAADI. The CDR3 runs 14 residues. CDR3 DNA sequence: TGCGCCAGCAGTCTCCAGGGCGAGGAAGAGACCCAGTACTTC. Translating it yields CASSLQGEEETQYF.

This clonotype was observed a few times. The V and J genes are TRBV9 and TRBJ1-2; D is perhaps TRBD1 (5 bases). Germline lookup yields CDR1 SGDLS and CDR2 YYNGEE. V gave up 3 bases and J gave up 1 base, with 13 bases separating them. This CDR3 comprises 15 residues. The CDR3, as DNA: TGTGCCAGCAGCGCCGGGACGGCGAATAACTATGGCTACACCTTC. This translates into CASSAGTANNYGYTF.

This clonotype was counted only a few times. V is TRBV5-4 and J is TRBJ2-7; 10 bases match TRBD1. Germline CDR1 and CDR2: SGHNT and YYREEE (reference sequence). V lost 2 bases and J lost 2; bases outside the gene matches: 7. This CDR3 comprises 16 residues. Written as DNA, the CDR3 is TGTGCCAGCAGCTTAAAGACCGGGACAGGGGCCTACGAGCAGTACTTC. Translation: CASSLKTGTGAYEQYF. Combining the CDR3 with reference TRBV5-4 and TRBJ2-7 gives the whole variable domain ETGVTQSPTHLIKTRGQQVTLRCSSQSGHNTVSWYQQALGQGPQFIFQYYREEENGRGNFPPRFSGLQFPNYSSELNVNALELDDSALYLCASSLKTGTGAYEQYFGPGTRLTVT.

Points on this clonotype: The missing conserved phenylalanine or tryptophan at the end of this CDR3 makes a read error likely. The chain has TRBV4-1 and TRBJ1-5; no reliable D call. This CDR3 region has 13 residues. V was clipped by 4 bases and J by 7 bases, with 11 bases between them. Germline V lookup: CDR1 MGHRA, CDR2 YSYEKL. The CDR3 protein is CASSPRLEQPQHL. CDR3 coding DNA: TGCGCCAGCAGCCCTAGACTAGAGCAGCCCCAGCATTTA.